Below, 19 T cell receptor beta chains from the same sample are listed, as sequenced in a study of T and B cells in COVID-19 patients. Each TRB amplification used roughly 220-550 ng of genomic DNA from blood. TRB rearrangements were amplified by multiplex PCR with BIOMED2 TRB-A/B primers. TCRdb itself ran the multiplex PCR reads through MiXCR, one entry per CDR3 protein. The data contain several thousand distinct CDR3 sequences, around 25% of them singletons. The material sequenced was blood. The receptor set was obtained from a human donor with active COVID-19.

This clonotype is labeled as medium-sized. The CDR3 reads CASSRVAGWAGANVLTF. The CDR3 nucleotides are TGTGCCAGCAGCCGCGTTGCGGGGTGGGCTGGGGCCAACGTCCTGACTTTC. The chain employs TRBV7-6 and TRBJ2-6, with D perhaps matching TRBD2 (6 bases). The CDR3 is 17 amino acids. CDR1 and CDR2 from the germline V gene are SGHVS and FNYEAQ. The V end lost 5 bases, the J end lost 2 bases, and 16 bases lay between the germline ends.

The chain joins TRBV7-2 to TRBJ1-1; no clear D gene. From germline, CDR1 is SGHTA and CDR2 FQGNSA. CDR3 size: 13 residues. The V end lost 5 bases, the J end lost 1 base, and 8 bases lay between the germline ends. CDR3 residues: CASSLQRNTEAFF. The CDR3 nucleotides are TGTGCCAGCAGCCTACAACGGAACACTGAAGCTTTCTTT.

The V and J genes are TRBV10-1 and TRBJ2-5; 8 bases are a match to TRBD2. V shed 0 bases, J shed 0 bases, and the junction held 15 bases outside the gene matches. This CDR3 has 20 amino acids. CDR1 and CDR2 (germline): WNHNN, SYGVQD (reference sequence). The CDR3 DNA is TGCGCCAGCAGTGAGTCGCCACCCTGGACTAGCCTTCCGTACCAAGAGACCCAGTACTTC. This encodes CASSESPPWTSLPYQETQYF.

This clonotype was found a few times. V is TRBV5-1 and J is TRBJ1-4, with 7 bases that match TRBD1. Germline V gene data show CDR1 as SGHRS and CDR2 as YFSETQ. This CDR3 is built from 14 residues. V gave up 7 bases and J gave up 2 bases; unmatched junction bases: 5. CDR3 coding DNA: TGCGCCAGCGGGGACAGTCCGACTAATGAAAAACTGTTTTTT. Its protein is CASGDSPTNEKLFF. Looking up the rest from reference TRBV5-1 and TRBJ1-4 gives the full variable domain: KAGVTQTPRYLIKTRGQQVTLSCSPISGHRSVSWYQQTPGQGLQFLFEYFSETQRNKGNFPGRFSGRQFSNSRSEMNVSTLELGDSALYLCASGDSPTNEKLFFGSGTQLSVL.

This clonotype was seen a few times. The V gene is TRBV6-2 or TRBV6-3, the J gene TRBJ1-1; a possible D gene is TRBD1 (5 bases). From germline, CDR1 is MNHEY and CDR2 SVGEGT. Trimming pared 2 bases from V and 11 bases from J, leaving 12 bases between. This CDR3 has 12 residues. The CDR3 DNA sequence: TGTGCCAGCAGTTACCTCCGGGGGGTGGCTTTCTTT. This sequence encodes CASSYLRGVAFF.

Turning to this clonotype: A much larger clone is a single base away; this may be a read error. The CDR3 DNA reads TGTGCCACCCTGTCCTGGGTAGCGGGATACAATGAGCAGTTCTTC. This gives the protein CATLSWVAGYNEQFF. The genes are TRBV10-3 and TRBJ2-1; 8 bases map to TRBD2. CDR1 and CDR2 (germline): ENHRY, SYGVKD. With 10 bases clipped from V and 4 bases from J, the junction kept 12 bases outside the gene matches. The CDR3 contains 15 residues.

This clonotype qualifies as medium-sized. An end of the junction differs from the germline gene, which may be a read error. The CDR3 nucleotides read TGTGCCAACAGCAGAAGACGTATCGATGAGCAGTTCTTC. Protein sequence: CANSRRRIDEQFF. This sequence joins TRBV15 and TRBJ2-1; D is unclear. The length of the CDR3 is 13 residues. Germline values: CDR1 LNHNV, CDR2 YYDKDF (reference sequence).

This clonotype is judged medium-sized. This chain connects TRBV30 to TRBJ2-2, with D uncertain. Germline assignment: CDR1 GTSNPN and CDR2 SVGIG (reference sequence). CDR3 length: 13 residues. The V end lost 3 bases, the J end lost 6 bases, and 11 bases lay between the germline ends. The CDR3 here is CAWSESWAGELFF. As DNA, the CDR3 is TGTGCCTGGAGCGAAAGCTGGGCCGGGGAGCTGTTTTTT.

CDR3 nucleotide sequence: TGTGCCAGCAGTTCCCCCTCGGGTTCGGGATTTAACTATGGCTACACCTTC. It is translated as CASSSPSGSGFNYGYTF. The chain recombines TRBV6-5 with TRBJ1-2; D ambiguous. V gave up 4 bases and J gave up 1 base, with 19 bases separating them. This CDR3 spans 17 amino acids. Germline lookup yields CDR1 MNHEY and CDR2 SVGAGI.

By share, this clonotype ranks as medium-sized. This chain connects TRBV12-3 or TRBV12-4 to TRBJ2-1; 11 positions agree with TRBD2. Germline trimming cut 8 bases from V and 4 bases from J; bases unmatched to any gene: 4. The CDR3 extends over 14 amino acids. The CDR3 spells CASGGLAEYNEQFF. The CDR3 DNA sequence: TGTGCCAGCGGGGGACTAGCGGAATACAATGAGCAGTTCTTC.

Relative to its sample, this clonotype is medium-sized. J is TRBJ1-5 and V is TRBV12-3 or TRBV12-4; 7 nucleotides line up with TRBD1. V shed 6 bases, J shed 4 bases, and the junction held 6 bases outside the gene matches. The CDR3 is made up of 14 amino acids. The DNA of the CDR3 is TGTGCCAGCAGCCCAGGGGGTGGAAATCAGCCCCAGCATTTT. This sequence encodes CASSPGGGNQPQHF.

Judged by abundance, this clonotype is medium-sized (0.01 to 0.1%). V usage is TRBV5-5 and J usage is TRBJ1-1; possibly TRBD1 for D (5 bases). The length of the CDR3 is 13 residues. Per the germline V gene, CDR1 is SGHKS and CDR2 is YYEKEE (reference sequence). The V end was cut by 5 bases, the J end by 4 bases, with 12 bases between. CDR3 protein: CASRGVIGTEAFF. The CDR3 DNA sequence: TGTGCCAGCAGAGGGGTGATTGGCACTGAAGCTTTCTTT.

This clonotype is judged medium-sized. The J gene is TRBJ2-7, the V gene TRBV19, with 8 bases lining up with TRBD1. The CDR3 consists of 15 residues. V dropped 3 bases and J dropped 6; count of bases not matched to a gene: 10. CDR1 and CDR2 from the germline V gene are LNHDA and SQIVND (reference sequence). The chain's CDR3 is CASSMMTGAFTEQYF. CDR3 sequence (DNA): TGTGCCAGTAGTATGATGACAGGGGCCTTTACCGAGCAGTACTTC.

This clonotype is termed medium-sized. V gene TRBV27 combines with J gene TRBJ1-5, with a weak D call TRBD1 (5 bases). Per the germline V gene, CDR1 is MNHEY and CDR2 is SMNVEV (reference sequence). Trimming removed 0 bases at V and 7 bases at J, with 10 bases between. The CDR3 has 14 amino acids. CDR3 residues: CASSLSGVGQPQHF. CDR3 bases: TGTGCCAGCAGTTTATCAGGGGTGGGCCAGCCCCAGCATTTT.

By sample fraction, this clonotype is medium-sized. The chain carries TRBV7-6 and TRBJ1-4; D is ambiguous. Trimming removed 1 base from V and 8 bases from J, with 14 bases in between. Germline V gives CDR1 SGHVS, CDR2 FNYEAQ. The CDR3 is 15 amino acids. The CDR3: CASSLGTAGLEKLFF. The DNA of the CDR3 is TGTGCCAGCAGCTTAGGTACGGCAGGCCTCGAAAAACTGTTTTTT.

The chain links TRBV12-3 or TRBV12-4 to TRBJ2-1; D unresolved. V lost 7 bases to trimming and J lost 4 bases, with 14 bases between them. This CDR3 contains 14 residues. CDR3 DNA sequence: TGTGCCAGCACTAAAGGAGTCCCTTACAATGAGCAGTTCTTC. It is translated as CASTKGVPYNEQFF.

This clonotype is labeled medium-sized (0.01 to 0.1%). This chain connects TRBV15 to TRBJ2-7; D is unclear. Trimming shortened V by 6 bases and J by 1 base, and 16 bases separated the two germline ends. The V gene's germline CDR1 is LNHNV and CDR2 YYDKDF (reference sequence). The CDR3 is 15 residues long. The CDR3 spells CATRHGLASSYEQYF. Here the CDR3 DNA reads TGTGCCACCAGACATGGCCTGGCGAGTTCCTACGAGCAGTACTTC.

The genes are TRBV19 and TRBJ2-1; 8 nucleotides align to TRBD2. Germline lookup yields CDR1 LNHDA and CDR2 SQIVND (reference sequence). The CDR3 is 14 residues long. V lost 9 bases to trimming and J lost 7 bases; unmatched junction nucleotides: 11. Here the CDR3 reads CASHGASGWNEQFF. Here the CDR3 DNA reads TGTGCCAGCCATGGGGCTAGCGGGTGGAATGAGCAGTTCTTC.

The table lists this clonotype with a few counts. The chain uses TRBV6-5 and TRBJ1-6, with D uncertain. V shed 0 bases and J shed 0 bases, with 12 bases lying between them. This CDR3 is 18 amino acids long. Germline-derived CDR1 and CDR2 are MNHEY and SVGAGI. The CDR3 DNA is TGTGCCAGCAGTTACTCGGACCGCTTAAGCTCCTATAATTCACCCCTCCACTTT. Protein: CASSYSDRLSSYNSPLHF.